The rows below give T cell receptor beta chains drawn from one sample of a study of blood T cell repertoires in COVID-19. Method: immunoSEQ multiplex PCR; TCRdb's copy keeps in-frame clones and lacks some. The sample has a few hundred thousand clones, around 83% seen once; the top ten hold 2% to 2.5%. The sequencing input was peripheral blood. The receptors were sampled from a man aged 35 to 55 who had recovered from COVID-19. Each CDR3 is given with its conserved first and last residue. The D gene is left open where the match is weak. Clone size appears in some rows only: once, few, many, or a class for an expanded clone.

d_call	clone_size	j_call	v_call	cdr3_nt	cdr3_aa
NA	NA	TRBJ2-4	TRBV10-3	TGTGCCATCAGTAAGGGGCTTCAAGGGCTAGCCAAAAACATTCAGTACTTC	CAISKGLQGLAKNIQYF
NA	NA	TRBJ1-1	TRBV4-2	TGTGCCAGCAGCCAAGTGGCGGCGAACACTGAAGCTTTCTTT	CASSQVAANTEAFF
NA	NA	TRBJ1-2	TRBV7-9	TGTGCCAGCAGCCGGCGGGACTCCTATGGCTACACCTTC	CASSRRDSYGYTF
TRBD2	NA	TRBJ2-7	TRBV5-6	TGTGCCAGCAGTATTCCCGGGACTAGCGGGATGGAAGAGCAGTACTTC	CASSIPGTSGMEEQYF
TRBD2	once	TRBJ2-1	TRBV4-1	TGCGCCAGCAGCCAAGTGGGGCGGGAGGGGGTGAATGAGCAGTTCTTC	CASSQVGREGVNEQFF
NA	few	TRBJ1-1	TRBV5-5	TGTGCCAGCAGCTTGGGCCCGAGGGACACTGAAGCTTTCTTT	CASSLGPRDTEAFF
TRBD1	NA	TRBJ2-7	TRBV25-1	TGTGCCAGCAGTGAATACGGCAGGGGGCTAATACCCTACGAGCAGTACTTC	CASSEYGRGLIPYEQYF
TRBD2	NA	TRBJ2-2	TRBV14	TGTGCCAGCAGTCCTCAACTAGCGGGAGGCCTTAACACCGGGGAGCTGTTTTTT	CASSPQLAGGLNTGELFF
TRBD1	NA	TRBJ1-2	TRBV19	TGTGCCAGTTTTCGCACCGGGACAGGGGACGTCGGGGTTGGCTACACCTTC	CASFRTGTGDVGVGYTF
TRBD1	few	TRBJ2-7	TRBV5-4	TGTGCCAGCAGCTCGGACAGGGTCAGATCCCTACAGCAGCAGTACTTC	CASSSDRVRSLQQQYF
NA	once	TRBJ2-3	TRBV10-1	TGCGCCAGCAGTGATGCGGGAAAGACCACAGATACGCAGTATTTT	CASSDAGKTTDTQYF
TRBD1	NA	TRBJ1-5	TRBV27	TGTGCCAGCAGTCGGAGACAGGGGAATCAGCCCCAGCATTTT	CASSRRQGNQPQHF
NA	NA	TRBJ1-4	TRBV13	TGTGCCAGCGTCGACAGCCTCGTAGGGAAACTGTTTTTT	CASVDSLVGKLFF
NA	NA	TRBJ2-7	TRBV6-6	TGTGCCAGCAGCCCAGGACAATACGAGCAGTACTTC	CASSPGQYEQYF
NA	NA	TRBJ2-7	TRBV6-6	TGTGCCAGCAGTTACTCGATGGACACTTCTTACGAGCAGTACTTC	CASSYSMDTSYEQYF
NA	NA	TRBJ2-1	TRBV7-9	TGTGCCAGCAGAAAACAGGGTATCGACGGTTACAATGAGCAGTTCTTC	CASRKQGIDGYNEQFF
NA	NA	TRBJ2-3	TRBV6-5	TGTGCCAGCAGTTACTCGAGGCTCACAGATACGCAGTATTTT	CASSYSRLTDTQYF
NA	few	TRBJ2-7	TRBV3-1/TRBV3-2	TGTGCCAGCAGCCTCCGTCCCTACGAGCAGTACTTC	CASSLRPYEQYF
NA	few	TRBJ2-7	TRBV2	TGTGCCAGCTGGACAGATTCCTCCTACGAGCAGTACTTC	CASWTDSSYEQYF
TRBD2	NA	TRBJ2-2	TRBV12-5	TGTGCTAGTGGTCGTACTAGCGGGAGTGGAGCCGGGGAGCTGTTTTTT	CASGRTSGSGAGELFF
TRBD2	NA	TRBJ2-3	TRBV29-1	TGCAGCGTCATCAGGAGGACTAGCGGGGGGGCGAGCACAGATACGCAGTATTTT	CSVIRRTSGGASTDTQYF